This TCR beta chain is from a study of CD8 T cells in ankylosing spondylitis. One entry per CDR3 protein results from TCRdb running MiXCR on the 5' RACE reads. The sample includes approximately 240,000 distinct CDR3 sequences, 20% to 30% seen only once; the top ten take approximately 0.61%. Study findings and constraints: Blood from ankylosing spondylitis patients appeared to carry a characteristic roughly 8-variant TCR beta motif.

The CDR3 covers 12 residues. The V end lost 7 bases, the J end lost 8 bases, and 14 bases lay between the germline ends. This clonotype was observed a handful of times. The antigen is unknown. V usage is TRBV12-3 or TRBV12-4 and J usage is TRBJ1-1; D may be TRBD1 (5 bases). This TCR came from a male donor with ankylosing spondylitis or in good health (not recorded which). The material sequenced was blood, either unsorted or a sorted T cell fraction (not recorded which). The CDR3 sequence: CASNTGIEEAFF. CDR3 DNA sequence: TGTGCCAGCAACACAGGCATTGAGGAAGCTTTCTTT.